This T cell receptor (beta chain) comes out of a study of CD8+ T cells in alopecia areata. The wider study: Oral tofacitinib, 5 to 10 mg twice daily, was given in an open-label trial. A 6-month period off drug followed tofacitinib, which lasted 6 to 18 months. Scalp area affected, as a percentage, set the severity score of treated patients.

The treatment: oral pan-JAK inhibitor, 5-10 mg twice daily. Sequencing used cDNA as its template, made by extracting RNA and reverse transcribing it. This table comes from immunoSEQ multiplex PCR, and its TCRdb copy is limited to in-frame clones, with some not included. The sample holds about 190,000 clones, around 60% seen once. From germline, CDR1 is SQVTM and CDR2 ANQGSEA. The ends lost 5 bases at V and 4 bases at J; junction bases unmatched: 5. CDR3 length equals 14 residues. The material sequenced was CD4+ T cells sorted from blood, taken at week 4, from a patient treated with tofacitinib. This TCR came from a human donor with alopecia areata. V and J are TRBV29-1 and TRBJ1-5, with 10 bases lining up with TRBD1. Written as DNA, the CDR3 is TGCAGCGTTTTGACAGGGGGCAAAAATCAGCCCCAGCATTTT. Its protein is CSVLTGGKNQPQHF.